This is a list of T cell receptor beta chains from one sample in a study of T cells in tuberculosis. The assay was immunoSEQ multiplex PCR, and TCRdb's table has in-frame clones only and misses some. The repertoire holds 85,000 to 100,000 clones, about nine tenths seen once, with less than 2.5% in the top ten. The source material was CD1b-GMM tetramer-negative cells sorted from PBMCs. These receptor sequences come from an adult woman with latent tuberculosis. The CDR3 runs from the conserved cysteine through the conserved F or W. D genes are given only for firm matches. The size entry is marked missing in some rows and otherwise reads once, few, many or a size class.

clone_size	d_call	v_call	j_call	cdr3_aa	cdr3_nt
-	-	TRBV5-6	TRBJ1-5	CASSGGTPSQPQHF	TGTGCCAGCAGCGGCGGGACTCCCTCCCAGCCCCAGCATTTT
-	-	TRBV6-1	TRBJ1-2	CASSEGRDGYGYTF	TGTGCCAGCAGTGAAGGGAGGGACGGCTATGGCTACACCTTC
-	TRBD1	TRBV19	TRBJ1-2	CASSIDLLPWTGNYGYTF	TGTGCCAGTAGTATAGACCTCCTCCCTTGGACAGGAAACTATGGCTACACCTTC
-	-	TRBV5-1	TRBJ1-1	CASSRGAQDNTEAFF	TGCGCCAGCAGCCGGGGGGCTCAGGATAACACTGAAGCTTTCTTT
-	-	TRBV7-9	TRBJ1-5	CASSPRGNNQPQHF	TGTGCCAGCAGCCCCCGGGGAAACAATCAGCCCCAGCATTTT
few	-	TRBV6-4	TRBJ1-6	CASSVSPGNNSPLHF	TGTGCCAGCAGTGTGAGCCCGGGTAATAATTCACCCCTCCACTTT
-	TRBD2	TRBV4-2	TRBJ2-2	CASSPQSSGDGAGELFF	TGTGCCAGCAGCCCACAGTCTAGCGGGGATGGGGCCGGGGAGCTGTTTTTT
-	TRBD2	TRBV6-6	TRBJ2-3	CASSRSGGNTDTQYF	TGTGCCAGCAGTCGTAGCGGGGGGAACACAGATACGCAGTATTTT
-	TRBD2	TRBV15	TRBJ2-5	CATSRVAGGKQETQYF	TGTGCCACCAGCAGAGTAGCGGGGGGGAAACAAGAGACCCAGTACTTC
-	-	TRBV28	TRBJ2-1	CASSDTDRYNEQFF	TGTGCCAGCAGTGATACGGACAGATACAATGAGCAGTTCTTC
-	TRBD1	TRBV4-2	TRBJ1-5	CASSQGNRDRAYSNQPQHF	TGTGCCAGCAGCCAAGGAAACCGGGACAGGGCTTATAGCAATCAGCCCCAGCATTTT
-	TRBD1	TRBV5-1	TRBJ2-5	CASSLGDRQLQETQYF	TGCGCCAGCAGCTTGGGGGACAGACAACTACAAGAGACCCAGTACTTC
-	-	TRBV15	TRBJ2-1	CATARQGTNNEQFF	TGTGCCACCGCAAGACAGGGGACTAACAATGAGCAGTTCTTC
-	TRBD2	TRBV10-3	TRBJ2-7	CAIASGGSSGRGEQYF	TGTGCCATCGCTAGCGGGGGAAGTTCGGGGAGGGGCGAGCAGTACTTC
-	TRBD2	TRBV7-9	TRBJ2-1	CASSLFSGGHNEQFF	TGTGCCAGCAGCTTGTTTAGCGGGGGCCACAATGAGCAGTTCTTC
-	TRBD1	TRBV25-1	TRBJ2-6	CASSESATGIGANVLTF	TGTGCCAGCAGTGAATCTGCGACAGGGATCGGGGCCAACGTCCTGACTTTC
-	TRBD1	TRBV10-2	TRBJ2-7	CASSEQNRGSYEQYF	TGCGCCAGCAGTGAGCAGAACAGGGGATCCTACGAGCAGTACTTC
-	TRBD2	TRBV5-1	TRBJ2-1	CASSPGGAGIAGASYNEQFF	TGCGCCAGCAGCCCTGGGGGGGCAGGGATAGCGGGGGCCTCCTACAATGAGCAGTTCTTC
-	TRBD1	TRBV2	TRBJ1-1	CASRPTGASEAFF	TGTGCCAGCAGGCCGACAGGGGCCTCTGAAGCTTTCTTT
-	-	TRBV2	TRBJ2-1	CASSEAWREQFF	TGTGCCAGCAGTGAAGCCTGGCGGGAGCAGTTCTTC
-	-	TRBV19	TRBJ1-2	CASSQGRRGNGYTF	TGTGCCAGTAGCCAGGGACGGAGGGGAAATGGCTACACCTTC
-	-	TRBV27	TRBJ2-3	CASNSILTDTQYF	TGTGCCAGCAATAGCATCCTCACAGATACGCAGTATTTT
-	TRBD2	TRBV7-2	TRBJ2-5	CASSSLAGGYQETQYF	TGTGCCAGCAGCTCACTAGCGGGGGGGTACCAAGAGACCCAGTACTTC
-	-	TRBV14	TRBJ1-1	CASSLRQNTEAFF	TGTGCCAGCAGCCTCAGGCAGAACACTGAAGCTTTCTTT
-	-	TRBV5-5	TRBJ2-1	CASSLDGRSYSYNEQFF	TGTGCCAGCAGCTTGGACGGCAGGTCCTACTCCTACAATGAGCAGTTCTTC
-	TRBD1	TRBV29-1	TRBJ2-1	CSVQGVDFYNEQFF	TGCAGCGTCCAGGGGGTGGATTTCTACAATGAGCAGTTCTTC
once	-	TRBV2	TRBJ1-2	CASNPTGTGGYTF	TGTGCCAGCAACCCGACGGGAACGGGAGGCTACACCTTC
-	TRBD2	TRBV19	TRBJ2-1	CASSLAGGLFDEQFF	TGTGCCAGTAGTCTAGCGGGGGGGCTCTTCGATGAGCAGTTCTTC
-	TRBD1	TRBV9	TRBJ2-6	CASSVARDRLRSGANVLTF	TGTGCCAGCAGCGTAGCAAGGGACAGATTACGGTCTGGGGCCAACGTCCTGACTTTC
once	-	TRBV7-2	TRBJ2-7	CASSLQTSYEQYF	TGTGCCAGCAGCTTACAGACTAGCTACGAGCAGTACTTC
-	TRBD1	TRBV5-8	TRBJ2-3	CASSGIPGQTPTDTQYF	TGTGCCAGCAGCGGAATTCCGGGACAGACGCCCACAGATACGCAGTATTTT
-	-	TRBV6-5	TRBJ1-5	CASGGSTDQPQHF	TGTGCCAGCGGGGGGTCCACCGATCAGCCCCAGCATTTT
-	-	TRBV20-1	TRBJ1-2	CSVGRDYGYTF	TGCAGTGTGGGGCGCGACTATGGCTACACCTTC